This record looks at one T cell receptor (beta chain) sequence and its context. The sample originates from a study of PD-1 blockade in classical Hodgkin lymphoma. Libraries were prepared by immunoSEQ multiplex PCR; TCRdb keeps only in-frame clonotypes and omits some of them. The sample lists 46,000 or so clones, about three quarters occurring once. Every patient had relapsed following autologous stem cell transplantation, and cohorts differed in brentuximab vedotin exposure. The specimen was peripheral blood mononuclear cells (PBMCs), collected at baseline. The sequence derives from a human donor with classical Hodgkin lymphoma.

CDR3 residues: CASSKEFGLFGDEQYF. CDR3 bases: TGTGCCAGCAGCAAAGAATTCGGACTGTTCGGAGACGAGCAGTACTTC. V usage is TRBV21-1 and J usage is TRBJ2-7; TRBD2, as called in the table, went unchecked against the DNA. TRBV21-1 is described as a pseudogene. CDR3 length: 16 amino acids.